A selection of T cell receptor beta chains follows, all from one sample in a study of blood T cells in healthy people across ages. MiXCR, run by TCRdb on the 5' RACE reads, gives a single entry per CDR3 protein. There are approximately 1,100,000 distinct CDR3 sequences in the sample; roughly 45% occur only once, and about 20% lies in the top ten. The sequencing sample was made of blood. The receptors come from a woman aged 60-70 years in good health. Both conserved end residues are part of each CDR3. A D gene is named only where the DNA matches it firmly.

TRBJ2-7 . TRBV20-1 CSARDQGVSHEQYF
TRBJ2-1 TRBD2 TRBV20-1 CSAPSASSGRNEQFF
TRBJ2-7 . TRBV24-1 CATSDLSLQSSYEQYF
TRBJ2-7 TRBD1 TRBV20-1 CSAIGQDTNQYF
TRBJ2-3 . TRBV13 CASSSAATGTDTQYF
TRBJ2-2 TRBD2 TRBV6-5 CASSSRTSGRGNTGELFF
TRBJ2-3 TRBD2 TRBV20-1 CSARDPRLASADTQYF
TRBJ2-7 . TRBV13 CASSEGGQGRSYEQYF
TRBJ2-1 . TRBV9 CASSVERGGLREQFF
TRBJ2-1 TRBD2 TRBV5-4 CASSLGGSGRYNEQFF
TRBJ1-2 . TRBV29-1 CSARLQEDGYGYTF
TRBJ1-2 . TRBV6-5 CASSYITMDGYTF
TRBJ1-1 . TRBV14 CASSRGHQGGNTEAFF
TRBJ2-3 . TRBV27 CASSIAQNTDTQYF
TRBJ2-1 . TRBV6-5 CASRDSGGLGSYNEQFF
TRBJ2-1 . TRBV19 CASSNVPRGVLDEQFF
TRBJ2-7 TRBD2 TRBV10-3 CAISDGTSGNYEQYF
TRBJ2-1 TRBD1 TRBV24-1 CATSDYPGTGNEQFF
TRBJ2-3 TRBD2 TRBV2 CASRTSGGPTDTQYF
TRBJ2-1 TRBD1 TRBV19 CASRRGQGFNNEQFF
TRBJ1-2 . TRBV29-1 CSVVEDRVNYGYTF
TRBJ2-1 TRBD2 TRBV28 CASSLGRAGGEQFF
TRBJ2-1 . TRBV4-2 CASSQEVGFQSSYNEQFF
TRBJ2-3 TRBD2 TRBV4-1 CASSTSSGSLDTRYF
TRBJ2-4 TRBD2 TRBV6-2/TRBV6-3 CASSYQLSLAGVRNIQYF
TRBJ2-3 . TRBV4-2 CASSHDRTDAQYF
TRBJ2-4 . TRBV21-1 CASSPSPGMVSRYF
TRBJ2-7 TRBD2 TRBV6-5 CASGIQRGYEQYF
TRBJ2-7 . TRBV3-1 CASSQPVFGRHEQYF
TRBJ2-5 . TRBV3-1 CASSQVVAGETQYF
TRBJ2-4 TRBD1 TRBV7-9 CASSWDRNIQYF
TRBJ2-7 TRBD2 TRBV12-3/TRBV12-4 CASSIIAGGLYEQYF
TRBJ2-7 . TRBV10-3 CAISRLGDEQYF
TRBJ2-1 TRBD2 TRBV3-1 CASSRAGTSGSRAKFF
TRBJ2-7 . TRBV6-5 CASLRGGTAHYEQYF
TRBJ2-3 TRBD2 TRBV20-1 CSADLAGVRDSTDTQYF
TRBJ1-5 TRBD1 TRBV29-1 CSVLGSGGGNQPQHF
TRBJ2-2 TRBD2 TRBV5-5 CASSLGTSGTNTGELFF
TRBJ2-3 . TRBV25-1 CASSATSLIGDTQYF
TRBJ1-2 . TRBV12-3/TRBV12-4 CASSLIAGYGYTF
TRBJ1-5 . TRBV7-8 CASSPLGGGNQPQHF
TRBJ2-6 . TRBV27 CASSTRVAGANVLTF
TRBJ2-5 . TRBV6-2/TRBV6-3 CASSSLGGETQYF
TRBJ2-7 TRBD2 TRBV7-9 CASSSDLAGDPYEQYF
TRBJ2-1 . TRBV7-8 CASSFSSGEQFF
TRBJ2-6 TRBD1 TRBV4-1 CASGNRGPSGANVLTF
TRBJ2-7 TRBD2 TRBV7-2 CASTEAVAGTYEQYF
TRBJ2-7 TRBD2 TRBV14 CASSQDPSGGFHEQYF
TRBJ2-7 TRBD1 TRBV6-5 CASSYGTGLKDYEQYF
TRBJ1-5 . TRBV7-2 CASSLFVFTDNQPQHF
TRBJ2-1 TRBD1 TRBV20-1 CSARGGQLYNEQFF
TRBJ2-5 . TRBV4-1 CASSQDSGGPYQETQYF
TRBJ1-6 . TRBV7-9 CASSLAGGNNPLHF
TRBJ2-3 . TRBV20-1 CSARDDSGRSTDTQYF
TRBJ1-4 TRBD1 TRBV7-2 CASSWDRLATNEKLFF
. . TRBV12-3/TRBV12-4 CASSLTGINEQYF
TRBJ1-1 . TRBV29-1 CSVAGDLIAFF
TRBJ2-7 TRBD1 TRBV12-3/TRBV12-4 CASSPGTGYHEQYF
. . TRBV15 CATSRSGEETQYF
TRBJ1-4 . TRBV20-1 CSAPDGTSEKLFF